Each of the 22 T cell receptor beta chains below was sequenced from the same sample in a study of regulatory T cells in long-lasting Graves disease. Time point defined: newly diagnosed GD, antithyroid drugs for less than 3 months. Researchers made the TCR library from RNA that was extracted from PBMCs. CDR3-region Arm-PCR and iRepertoire HTBI primers produced the TCR beta libraries. TCRdb used MiXCR to reprocess the multiplex PCR reads, holding one entry per CDR3 protein. The data hold 400,000 to 550,000 distinct CDR3 sequences, with about 16% observed a single time. The same sample was also used in a study of T cells in Graves' hyperthyroidism and ophthalmopathy.

The specimen comprised peripheral blood mononuclear cells (PBMCs), sampled at new diagnosis, from a patient treated with antithyroid drugs. All receptors derive from a young woman with Graves disease.

This clonotype was counted many times. The rearrangement uses TRBV20-1 and TRBJ2-7; 9 bases match TRBD2. The CDR3 is made up of 16 amino acids. With V trimmed by 1 base and J by 1 base, 8 bases remained unmatched. CDR1 and CDR2 from the germline V gene are DFQATT and SNEGSKA (reference sequence). CDR3 residues: CSARGGGTSLSYEQYF. As DNA, the CDR3 is TGCAGTGCTAGAGGAGGCGGGACTAGCCTTTCCTACGAGCAGTACTTC.

This clonotype was found a few times. V is TRBV5-4 and J is TRBJ2-5; 10 bases agree with TRBD1. The CDR3 runs 15 residues. Germline values: CDR1 SGHNT, CDR2 YYREEE (reference sequence). V trimming: 4 bases; J trimming: 4 bases; junction bases outside the gene matches: 7. The CDR3 sequence is CASSRRDRGLETQYF. Written as DNA, the CDR3 is TGTGCCAGCAGCAGGAGGGACAGGGGTTTAGAGACCCAGTACTTC.

This clonotype was detected many times. The rearrangement uses TRBV28 and TRBJ2-5, with TRBD2 matching 8 bases. CDR1 and CDR2 from the germline V gene are MDHEN and SYDVKM. Trimming at V came to 3 bases and at J to 4 bases, leaving 4 bases not matched to a gene. CDR3 length equals 14 residues. CDR3: CASSFERELETQYF. DNA of the CDR3: TGTGCCAGCAGTTTTGAGCGGGAGTTAGAGACCCAGTACTTC.

The J gene is TRBJ2-1, the V gene TRBV20-1; D is unresolved. The germline V gene encodes CDR1 DFQATT and CDR2 SNEGSKA (reference sequence). CDR3 length: 12 amino acids. The DNA of the CDR3 is TGCCGCGCGTCGGGCTCCTACAATGAGCAGTTCTTC. Amino acids: CRASGSYNEQFF.

This clonotype was counted a few times. At one of its ends the junction is not consistent with the germline gene, which may arise from a read error. V is TRBV29-1 and J is TRBJ2-7; no definite D call. CDR3 length: 10 amino acids. Looked up from germline, CDR1 is SQVTM and CDR2 is ANQGSEA. The CDR3 sequence: CSVKDYEQYF. The DNA of the CDR3 is TGCAGCGTTAAAGACTACGAGCAGTACTTC.

This clonotype was recorded many times. The chain recombines TRBV11-2 with TRBJ2-1; 7 positions match TRBD2. CDR1 and CDR2 from the germline V gene are SGHAT and FQNNGV. This CDR3 contains 14 residues. V trimming: 5 bases; J trimming: 10 bases; junction bases outside the gene matches: 11. CDR3 sequence: CASSPRPSAGEQFF. The DNA of the CDR3 is TGTGCCAGCAGCCCCCGGCCATCAGCGGGAGAGCAGTTCTTC.

Turning to this clonotype: A read error is possible here, since a much larger clone lies one base away. J is TRBJ2-1 and V is TRBV11-1; 12 nucleotides align to TRBD2. Per germline, CDR1 SGHAT and CDR2 FQDESV (reference sequence). V lost 4 bases and J lost 8; bases outside the gene matches: 6. The CDR3 is made up of 15 amino acids. For the CDR3, the DNA is TGTGCCAGCAGCTCAGCGGGACTAGCGGGTTATGAGCAGTTCTTC. Protein: CASSSAGLAGYEQFF.

This clonotype was counted at least ten times. The chain employs TRBV2 and TRBJ2-7; D is uncertain. Germline lookup yields CDR1 SNHLY and CDR2 FYNNEI. V was pared by 7 bases and J by 9 bases, with 10 bases between. This CDR3 is 10 amino acids long. CDR3 sequence reads: CASKGDGQYF. For the CDR3, the DNA is TGTGCCAGCAAAGGAGATGGGCAGTACTTC. Combining the CDR3 with reference TRBV2 and TRBJ2-7 gives the whole variable domain EPEVTQTPSHQVTQMGQEVILRCVPISNHLYFYWYRQILGQKVEFLVSFYNNEISEKSEIFDDQFSVERPDGSNFTLKIRSTKLEDSAMYFCASKGDGQYFGPGTRLTVT.

The chain links TRBV15 to TRBJ2-3, with D perhaps matching TRBD2 (5 bases). Deletions cut 4 bases from V and 4 bases from J, with 9 bases between. The germline gives CDR1 LNHNV, CDR2 YYDKDF (reference sequence). The CDR3 spans 13 residues. For the CDR3, the DNA is TGTGCCACCAGCATCATAGCGCCAGATACGCAGTATTTT. Its protein product is CATSIIAPDTQYF.

The chain joins TRBV24-1 to TRBJ2-1; 10 bases are shared with TRBD2. CDR3 length: 15 residues. V shed 5 bases and J 8 bases; nucleotides not matched to a gene: 8. Per germline, CDR1 KGHDR and CDR2 SFDVKD. The CDR3 DNA reads TGTGCCACCAGTGGCTCTAGCGGGAGAGGCTATGAGCAGTTCTTC. It is translated as CATSGSSGRGYEQFF.

This clonotype has at least ten counts. The V gene is TRBV5-4, the J gene TRBJ2-7; the D gene is possibly TRBD2 (6 bases). Trimming removed 6 bases from V and 0 bases from J, with 16 bases in between. Germline V gives CDR1 SGHNT, CDR2 YYREEE (reference sequence). The CDR3 totals 15 residues. CDR3 amino acids: CASICGHGSSYEQYF. The DNA for the CDR3 is TGTGCCAGCATCTGTGGGCACGGGAGCTCCTACGAGCAGTACTTC.

This clonotype was counted between two and nine times. The rearrangement links TRBV7-3 to TRBJ1-2; TRBD1 is a possible D gene (6 bases). CDR1 is SGHTA, CDR2 FQGTGA, per germline. The CDR3 has 15 residues. Trimming stripped 2 bases from V and 3 bases from J, with 13 bases between. CDR3 coding DNA: TGTGCCAGCAGCTTATTACCAGGGGAGGACTATGGCTACACCTTC. It specifies CASSLLPGEDYGYTF.

This clonotype was seen at least ten times. The chain carries TRBV10-3 and TRBJ2-5; 9 bases agree with TRBD1. CDR3 length: 16 amino acids. J lost 3 bases, V lost 4 bases, and 9 bases had no gene match. The germline gives CDR1 ENHRY, CDR2 SYGVKD. The CDR3 loop is CAISGYIGTGKETQYF. CDR3 nucleotides: TGTGCCATCAGTGGTTATATTGGGACAGGGAAAGAGACCCAGTACTTC.

About this clonotype itself: This may arise from a read error, as a much more abundant clone is one base away. The CDR3 does not close with the conserved phenylalanine or tryptophan, likely indicating a read error. V gene TRBV7-2 combines with J gene TRBJ2-4, with 7 bases that match TRBD2. Per the germline V gene, CDR1 is SGHTA and CDR2 is FQGNSA. The CDR3 has 15 residues. The V and J ends lost 4 bases and 8 bases, in that order; junction bases with no gene match: 11. CDR3 in amino acids: CASSSSLAGEDIQYC. CDR3 sequence (DNA): TGTGCCAGCAGCTCCTCTTTAGCGGGTGAGGACATTCAGTACTGC.

The genes are TRBV12-3 or TRBV12-4 and TRBJ1-2; D is perhaps TRBD1 (5 bases). This CDR3 comprises 14 residues. Trimming left V 8 bases short and J 0 bases short, with 13 bases between. This CDR3 is CASSVGRTNYGYTF. The DNA for the CDR3 is TGTGCCAGCTCGGTGGGACGGACTAACTATGGCTACACCTTC.

The V and J genes are TRBV3-1 and TRBJ2-7; D tentatively reads TRBD1 or TRBD2 (5 bases each). Germline CDR1 reads LGHDT; CDR2 reads YNNKEL (reference sequence). V dropped 8 bases and J dropped 2 bases, with 19 bases sitting between them. The CDR3 is 15 amino acids. The CDR3 is CASGPATGGTYEQYF. The DNA of the CDR3 is TGTGCCAGCGGCCCCGCAACAGGAGGAACCTACGAGCAGTACTTC.

The chain uses TRBV6-1 and TRBJ1-2; D not certain. Germline V gene data show CDR1 as MNHNS and CDR2 as SASEGT. The CDR3 is 13 amino acids. Trimming took 6 bases from V and 5 from J, leaving 13 bases between them. The CDR3 DNA sequence: TGTGCCAGCAGCCAAACGGGGAGGTATGGCTACACCTTC. Translated, it gives CASSQTGRYGYTF.

This clonotype was counted many times. V gene TRBV12-3 or TRBV12-4 combines with J gene TRBJ2-3, with 7 nucleotides matching TRBD2. The CDR3 spans 16 residues. J gave up 0 bases and V 3 bases, and 6 bases lay outside the gene matches. The CDR3 spells CASSLRLRESTDTQYF. The DNA for the CDR3 is TGTGCCAGCAGTTTGCGACTGCGGGAGAGCACAGATACGCAGTATTTT.

The chain carries TRBV5-1 and TRBJ2-3; 15 bases fit TRBD2. V dropped 5 bases and J dropped 3; count of bases not matched to a gene: 7. Germline V CDR1 and CDR2: SGHRS, YFSETQ. The CDR3 consists of 17 residues. The DNA of the CDR3 is TGCGCCAGCAGATTAGCGGGACTAGCGGGAGGAACAGATACGCAGTATTTT. It specifies CASRLAGLAGGTDTQYF. The complete variable domain, with remaining parts taken from reference TRBV5-1 and TRBJ2-3, reads KAGVTQTPRYLIKTRGQQVTLSCSPISGHRSVSWYQQTPGQGLQFLFEYFSETQRNKGNFPGRFSGRQFSNSRSEMNVSTLELGDSALYLCASRLAGLAGGTDTQYFGPGTRLTVL.

This sequence joins TRBV2 and TRBJ1-1; TRBD1 aligns across 8 bases. CDR3 size: 17 residues. Trimming removed 4 bases from V and 6 bases from J; junction bases left unmatched: 16. Per the germline V gene, CDR1 is SNHLY and CDR2 is FYNNEI. CDR3 sequence reads: CASSVRTGIIDWAEAFF. The CDR3 DNA reads as TGTGCCAGCAGTGTAAGGACAGGGATAATTGATTGGGCTGAAGCTTTCTTT.

This chain joins TRBV5-4 and TRBJ1-2; TRBD1 agrees at 7 bases. Trimming cost V 0 bases and J 7 bases; bases outside gene matches: 6. The germline V gene has CDR1 SGHNT and CDR2 YYREEE (reference sequence). The CDR3 covers 14 residues. This CDR3 is CASSLGVTGSGYTF. The CDR3 DNA follows: TGTGCCAGCAGCTTGGGGGTGACAGGGTCTGGCTACACCTTC. Based on the CDR3 plus reference TRBV5-4 and TRBJ1-2, the full variable domain is ETGVTQSPTHLIKTRGQQVTLRCSSQSGHNTVSWYQQALGQGPQFIFQYYREEENGRGNFPPRFSGLQFPNYSSELNVNALELDDSALYLCASSLGVTGSGYTFGSGTRLTVV.

Only a few counts were recorded for this clonotype. The chain uses TRBV19 and TRBJ2-2; possible D gene TRBD2, 6 bases. Trimming left V 0 bases short and J 2 bases short, with 13 bases between. The CDR3 consists of 17 residues. Germline V gene lookup returns CDR1 LNHDA and CDR2 SQIVND (reference sequence). CDR3 in DNA: TGTGCCAGTAGTATAGATCCCGGGAGTACAAACACCGGGGAGCTGTTTTTT. Amino acid sequence: CASSIDPGSTNTGELFF.